This is a list of T cell receptor beta chains from one sample in a study of cytomegalovirus exposure and HLA in healthy donors. Sequenced by immunoSEQ multiplex PCR; TCRdb stores in-frame clones only, minus some. In the table there are fewer than 200,000 clones, around 80% of which are singletons. Sequencing input: PBMCs. These receptors were taken from a woman aged 50 to 65 in good health and CMV-seropositive. CDR3s include the opening cysteine and the closing phenylalanine or tryptophan. The D gene is left open where the match is weak. Expanded clones are given a class, and other clones once, few, many or no size at all.

NA	TRBD1	TRBV6-1	TRBJ1-1	TGTGCCAGCAGTGACAGGGGGGCCATCGGTGACACTGAAGCTTTCTTT	CASSDRGAIGDTEAFF
NA	NA	TRBV7-6	TRBJ2-7	TGTGCCAGCAGCTTAGGCGGAAACTACGAGCAGTACTTC	CASSLGGNYEQYF
NA	TRBD2	TRBV18	TRBJ2-1	TGTGCCAGCTCACCACCGACTAGCTTCCTCTCCTACAATGAGCAGTTCTTC	CASSPPTSFLSYNEQFF
NA	TRBD2	TRBV10-3	TRBJ2-3	TGTGCCATCACTGACCGGACTAGCGGGAGGACAGATACGCAGTATTTT	CAITDRTSGRTDTQYF
NA	TRBD1	TRBV5-1	TRBJ2-1	TGCGCCAGCAGCTTGACAGGGGTCTCCTACAATGAGCAGTTCTTC	CASSLTGVSYNEQFF
once	TRBD2	TRBV4-3	TRBJ2-3	TGCGCCAGCAGCCAAGATCTGCGGGGGTCGGATACGCAGTATTTT	CASSQDLRGSDTQYF
NA	TRBD1	TRBV25-1	TRBJ2-3	TGTGCCAGCAGTGAATTCAGAGGACAGGGGGGATCAGATACGCAGTATTTT	CASSEFRGQGGSDTQYF
NA	NA	TRBV14	TRBJ2-1	TGTGCCAGCAGCCCCATAGGGGTTAGTTTCTACAATGAGCAGTTCTTC	CASSPIGVSFYNEQFF
NA	NA	TRBV19	TRBJ2-7	TGTGCCAGTAGTTCGTCGAAGGGGGTAGTTGGACAAACCGAGCAGTACTTC	CASSSSKGVVGQTEQYF
NA	NA	TRBV19	TRBJ1-5	TGTGCCAGTAGTGTAATTGGGGGGTATAGCAATCAGCCCCAGCATTTT	CASSVIGGYSNQPQHF
NA	NA	TRBV7-9	TRBJ2-4	TGTGCCAGCAGCTTTCTAGAGGGGGTAACCAAAAACATTCAGTACTTC	CASSFLEGVTKNIQYF
NA	TRBD1	TRBV5-5	TRBJ2-7	TGTGCCAGCAGCCATCGAAGGACAGGGAACAGCCACGAGCAGTACTTC	CASSHRRTGNSHEQYF
NA	NA	TRBV9	TRBJ2-2	TGTGCCAGCAGCGCCCTGCAGGCTATTCCCGGGGAGCTGTTTTTT	CASSALQAIPGELFF
NA	NA	TRBV7-8	TRBJ2-7	TGTGCCAGCAGCTCAAATGCGGCAGCGGATCAGTACTTC	CASSSNAAADQYF
NA	NA	TRBV7-8	TRBJ2-3	TGTGCCAGCAGCTTAGTAACTCGGGTCGATGGAACAGATACGCAGTATTTT	CASSLVTRVDGTDTQYF
NA	NA	TRBV6-6	TRBJ2-7	TGTGCCAGCCGCGACGGGGGTACCTACGAGCAGTACTTC	CASRDGGTYEQYF
few	NA	TRBV2	TRBJ1-3	TGTGCCAGCACCGGCTCTGGAAACACCATATATTTT	CASTGSGNTIYF
NA	TRBD2	TRBV7-9	TRBJ2-7	TGTGCCAGCAGCTCGTTTAGCGGGAGAGGCGAGCAGTACTTC	CASSSFSGRGEQYF
NA	NA	TRBV9	TRBJ2-6	TGTGCCAGCAGCACAGCCCTGATCTTCGGGGCCAACGTCCTGACTTTC	CASSTALIFGANVLTF
NA	NA	TRBV7-9	TRBJ1-6	TGTTCCAGCAATGAGTTGGACAGACAAATTAATTCACCCCTCCACTTT	CSSNELDRQINSPLHF
NA	TRBD1	TRBV5-1	TRBJ2-3	TGCGCCAGCAGTCCGGGACAGGTGACAGATACGCAGTATTTT	CASSPGQVTDTQYF
once	TRBD2	TRBV5-1	TRBJ2-3	TGCGCCAGCAGCCCGACTAGCGCAACAGATACGCAGTATTTT	CASSPTSATDTQYF
once	TRBD2	TRBV11-1	TRBJ2-2	TGTGCCAGCAGCGCTAGCCTAGCGGGAACCTACACCGGGGAGCTGTTTTTT	CASSASLAGTYTGELFF
NA	TRBD1	TRBV29-1	TRBJ1-2	TGCGGCGTTGGAGGGGGCGCCTATGGCTACACCTTC	CGVGGGAYGYTF
NA	TRBD2	TRBV15	TRBJ2-7	TGTGCCACCAGCGGGGGGGGTTTTGGATCCTACGAGCAGTACTTC	CATSGGGFGSYEQYF
NA	NA	TRBV6-1	TRBJ1-3	TGTGCCAGCAGGGAAAGGGGTGACCCCGGAAACACCATATATTTT	CASRERGDPGNTIYF
NA	TRBD1	TRBV7-6	TRBJ2-7	TGTGCCAGCAGCCGTCCCGGGACAGGGTTGCAGTACTTC	CASSRPGTGLQYF
NA	TRBD1	TRBV19	TRBJ2-2	TGTGCCAGTAGTATAGGACAGGGATGGACCGGGGAGCTGTTTTTT	CASSIGQGWTGELFF